This TCR beta chain appears in the sequencing data of a study of patients and donors after allogeneic stem cell transplantation (dated by TCRdb to between 2020 and 2021). The CDR3 runs 14 amino acids, cysteine and phenylalanine included. The germline V gene encodes CDR1 MDHEN and CDR2 SYDVKM. This clonotype has only a few counts. Its antigen remains undetermined. The DNA is omitted, as the CDR3 cannot be located on it reliably, and the CDR3 follows TCRdb's listing. Libraries were prepared through RT-PCR. TCRdb lists the instrument as NextSeq 550. In-frame beta chains were kept once TCRdb had trimmed the public reads at Q25 with fastp and called clones with MiXCR. CDR3 protein duplicates are merged, each entry listing the most common genes and DNA. The sample table lists approximately 99,000 distinct CDR3 sequences, 35% to 45% of them with a count of one. The ten largest clones add up to around 27% of the sample.

The source is a human donor who was either an allogeneic HSCT recipient or a stem cell or donor lymphocyte infusion donor (not recorded which). It is not recorded whose cells these are; they may come from a transplant donor. This sequence uses TRBV28 and TRBJ2-2. The sequenced sample was blood, either unsorted or a sorted T cell fraction (not recorded which). The CDR3 reads CASSLLLWTGELFF.